Following are 22 T cell receptor beta chains from one sample sequenced in a study of T cell changes during pregnancy in multiple sclerosis. Generated by immunoSEQ multiplex PCR, the TCRdb table keeps only in-frame clones and is missing some. The sample lists approximately 40,000 clones; around nine tenths were seen once. The material was CD4+ T cells from peripheral blood mononuclear cells, obtained in the third trimester of pregnancy. The receptor set was obtained from a female donor in good health, enrolled as a control in a pregnancy study.

The chain recombines TRBV6-8 with TRBJ2-5, with 7 bases aligning to TRBD1. CDR1 is MNHGY and CDR2 is SAAAGT in the germline V gene. With 6 bases clipped from V and 0 bases from J, the junction kept 10 bases outside the gene matches. CDR3 length: 16 amino acids. This CDR3 is CASSAPGTVDQETQYF. The CDR3 region has the DNA TGTGCCAGCAGCGCCCCGGGGACAGTAGACCAAGAGACCCAGTACTTC.

This clone showed up just once. The chain recombines TRBV19 with TRBJ2-2; D is undetermined. V lost 7 bases and J 4 bases, leaving 13 bases between the germline ends. Germline V gives CDR1 LNHDA, CDR2 SQIVND (reference sequence). The CDR3 has 14 amino acids. The CDR3, as DNA: TGTGCCAGTACGAGGTGGAGTTCCACCGGGGAGCTGTTTTTT. It encodes CASTRWSSTGELFF.

This clone was recorded a few times. This chain joins TRBV5-4 and TRBJ2-7; perhaps TRBD2 as D (5 bases). The CDR3 is made up of 14 amino acids. V dropped 4 bases and J dropped 5 bases, with 16 bases sitting between them. Germline lookup yields CDR1 SGHNT and CDR2 YYREEE (reference sequence). CDR3: CASSRELLADEQYF. CDR3 in DNA: TGTGCCAGCAGCCGGGAACTTTTAGCCGACGAGCAGTACTTC.

The sample holds one count of this clone. The CDR3 loop is CASSLPTGAGQYF. The CDR3 region has the DNA TGTGCCAGCAGCTTACCTACAGGGGCAGGGCAGTACTTC. The chain links TRBV5-6 to TRBJ2-7; 7 positions match TRBD1. Per germline, CDR1 SGHDT and CDR2 YYEEEE. This CDR3 contains 13 residues. The J segment lost 9 bases and the V segment lost 2 bases, leaving 8 bases of the junction unmatched.

The chain couples TRBV18 to TRBJ2-7; 10 bases map to TRBD2. The germline V gene has CDR1 KGHSH and CDR2 LQKENI. V shed 4 bases and J 5 bases; nucleotides not matched to a gene: 8. The CDR3 totals 15 residues. The CDR3 DNA sequence: TGTGCCAGCTCACTCGAAGCGGGGGGGTTCCACGAGCAGTACTTC. Translating it yields CASSLEAGGFHEQYF.

The table lists this clone with a count of one. The chain employs TRBV10-3 and TRBJ2-7, with 11 bases identical to TRBD2. Germline assignment: CDR1 ENHRY and CDR2 SYGVKD. J lost 7 bases, V lost 7 bases, and 12 bases had no gene match. The CDR3 contains 15 residues. The CDR3 DNA is TGTGCCATCAAAGGATTAGCGGGAGGGCCGGAAGAGCAGTACTTC. Protein sequence: CAIKGLAGGPEEQYF.

The J gene is TRBJ1-2, the V gene TRBV2; 8 nucleotides line up with TRBD1. J gave up 5 bases and V 4 bases, and 6 bases lay outside the gene matches. The CDR3 covers 14 residues. Germline CDR1 and CDR2: SNHLY and FYNNEI. CDR3 nucleotide sequence: TGTGCCAGCAGTGGGTGGACAGGGCCATATGGCTACACCTTC. This translates into CASSGWTGPYGYTF.

As concerns this clone: At one boundary the junction diverges from the germline segment, which might be a read error. The chain recombines TRBV6-1 with TRBJ1-2; TRBD1 might be the D (5 bases). The CDR3 length is 12 residues. CDR1 and CDR2 from the germline V gene are MNHNS and SASEGT. The DNA for the CDR3 is TGTGCCAGCACTGAAACCAGGGTTGGCTACACCTTC. Protein sequence: CASTETRVGYTF.

CDR3 DNA sequence: TGTGCCATTCTACAGGGGGCGTCCTACAATGAGCAGTTCTTC. Amino acids: CAILQGASYNEQFF. V and J are TRBV6-1 and TRBJ2-1; 9 positions agree with TRBD1. The V gene's germline CDR1 is MNHNS and CDR2 SASEGT. CDR3 length: 14 residues. Trimming took 10 bases from V and 1 from J; bases not matched to a gene: 5.

The V gene is TRBV27, the J gene TRBJ2-7, with TRBD2 matching 11 bases. The trim removed 5 bases at V and 3 bases at J, leaving 3 bases unmatched. The CDR3 runs to 14 residues. Germline V gives CDR1 MNHEY, CDR2 SMNVEV (reference sequence). CDR3 sequence: CASSLLAGDYEQYF. The CDR3 bases are TGTGCCAGCAGTCTACTAGCGGGAGACTACGAGCAGTACTTC.

This clone is medium-sized by share. The chain couples TRBV4-2 to TRBJ2-2; 9 bases match TRBD2. The V gene's germline CDR1 is LGHNA and CDR2 YNFKEQ. This CDR3 is built from 19 residues. Trimming removed 0 bases from V and 1 base from J; junction bases left unmatched: 9. The CDR3 DNA reads as TGTGCCAGCAGCCAAGATATGGCTAGCGGGGCCCTGAACACCGGGGAGCTGTTTTTT. It codes for CASSQDMASGALNTGELFF.

The chain is built from TRBV11-1 and TRBJ2-7, with 7 bases identical to TRBD1. Germline V gene data show CDR1 as SGHAT and CDR2 as FQDESV (reference sequence). V trimming: 2 bases; J trimming: 2 bases; junction bases outside the gene matches: 9. This CDR3 contains 16 residues. The CDR3 sequence is CASSLSPGTAAYEQYF. The CDR3 DNA reads as TGTGCCAGCAGCTTAAGCCCCGGGACAGCGGCCTACGAGCAGTACTTC.

The gene calls are TRBV5-5 and TRBJ2-5, with TRBD2 as a possible D gene (5 bases). The length of the CDR3 is 11 residues. V was clipped by 4 bases and J by 5 bases, with 6 bases between them. Germline loops: CDR1 SGHKS, CDR2 YYEKEE (reference sequence). The DNA for the CDR3 is TGTGCCAGCAGCGGCGGGGAGACCCAGTACTTC. It yields the protein CASSGGETQYF.

V and J are TRBV7-3 and TRBJ1-5; D not certain. The CDR3 covers 12 residues. V dropped 5 bases and J dropped 3 bases, with 5 bases sitting between them. CDR1 is SGHTA and CDR2 is FQGTGA in the germline V gene. CDR3 DNA: TGTGCCAGCAGCGCCTACAATCAGCCCCAGCATTTT. This translates into CASSAYNQPQHF.

This chain joins TRBV5-6 and TRBJ1-1; D is unresolved. In germline, CDR1 is SGHDT, CDR2 YYEEEE. The V gene lost 4 bases and the J gene lost 0 bases, with 16 bases spanning the gap. The CDR3 loop spans 16 amino acids. The CDR3 bases are TGTGCCAGCAGCCAGTTGGGTAGGCGGATGAACACTGAAGCTTTCTTT. As protein: CASSQLGRRMNTEAFF.

The genes are TRBV2 and TRBJ2-7; 7 bases agree with TRBD1. Trimming cost V 6 bases and J 3 bases; bases outside gene matches: 8. Per the germline V gene, CDR1 is SNHLY and CDR2 is FYNNEI. The CDR3 sequence is 14 residues long. The CDR3 here is CASRDTGTVYEQYF. CDR3 DNA: TGTGCCAGCAGGGATACTGGGACAGTCTACGAGCAGTACTTC.

In its sample, this clone was seen a few times. V and J are TRBV19 and TRBJ1-1, with D possibly matching TRBD1 (6 bases). Germline V gives CDR1 LNHDA, CDR2 SQIVND (reference sequence). CDR3 length: 11 residues. Trimming took off 8 bases at V and 6 bases at J, with 10 bases between the two ends. CDR3 in amino acids: CASGGGSEAFF. CDR3 coding DNA: TGTGCCAGTGGGGGGGGCTCTGAAGCTTTCTTT.

The chain carries TRBV7-2 and TRBJ2-2; possibly TRBD2 for D (6 bases). The V and J ends lost 1 base and 4 bases respectively, with 7 bases between them. CDR1 and CDR2 (germline): SGHTA, FQGNSA. This CDR3 comprises 14 residues. CDR3 protein: CASSLGTTTGELFF. DNA for the CDR3: TGTGCCAGCAGCTTAGGGACTACCACCGGGGAGCTGTTTTTT.

This chain uses TRBV7-2 with TRBJ1-6; D not certain. CDR3 length: 12 residues. V was pared by 3 bases and J by 10 bases, with 7 bases between. CDR1 and CDR2 from the germline V gene are SGHTA and FQGNSA. The CDR3, as DNA: TGTGCCAGCAGCTTCCCCCCGTCACCCCTCCACTTT. This translates into CASSFPPSPLHF.

A few counts support this clone. The V gene is TRBV9, the J gene TRBJ1-1; possible D gene TRBD1, 5 bases. The CDR3 extends over 14 amino acids. The V end lost 3 bases, the J end lost 0 bases, and 9 bases lay between the germline ends. Germline-derived CDR1 and CDR2 are SGDLS and YYNGEE. For the CDR3, the DNA is TGTGCCAGCAGCGAGACAGTTATGAACACTGAAGCTTTCTTT. Protein: CASSETVMNTEAFF.

The rearrangement joins TRBV5-1 to TRBJ1-6, with TRBD1 as a possible D gene (5 bases). Deletions cut 0 bases from V and 10 bases from J, with 11 bases between. The CDR3 sequence is 14 residues long. Germline CDR1 and CDR2: SGHRS and YFSETQ. This chain's CDR3 is CASSLGQGESPLHF. CDR3 DNA: TGCGCCAGCAGCTTGGGGCAGGGCGAATCACCCCTCCACTTT.

The rearrangement links TRBV6-1 to TRBJ1-2, with D possibly TRBD1 on 6 matching bases. The CDR3 is 15 amino acids. The germline V and J ends were trimmed by 7 bases and 5 bases, with 20 bases remaining between them. Germline CDR1 reads MNHNS; CDR2 reads SASEGT. The CDR3 sequence is CASTPGRWGPYGYTF. The CDR3 nucleotides are TGTGCCAGCACCCCCGGACGCTGGGGGCCATATGGCTACACCTTC.